This TCR beta chain originates from a study of metastatic and nonmetastatic thyroid tumors. Study-wide background: A comparison of repertoires was made across blood and tumor or nodule tissue from malignant and benign thyroid patients. General observations from the study: Malignant thyroid tumors reportedly exceeded benign nodules significantly in TCR beta diversity, with the difference appearing in blood and tumor.

Germline CDR1 LNHDA, CDR2 SQIVND (reference sequence). The CDR3 has 16 amino acids. After removal of 6 bases from V and 2 bases from J, the junction contained 8 bases not matched to a gene. Concerning this clone: Its antigen is currently unknown.

TCRdb re-called the PCR reads via MiXCR. Here the sample spans approximately 16,000 clones, roughly a fifth being singletons. All patients were untreated before thyroid surgery. This chain uses TRBV19 with TRBJ2-1, with 9 bases fitting TRBD1. The sequenced sample was blood. The receptor's source is a female donor with papillary thyroid cancer or a benign thyroid nodule (not recorded which). Some clones in this sample may be carry-over from other donors' samples. CDR3 nucleotide sequence: TGTGCCAGTAGCCGGATGTGGGACAGGGCCTACAATGAGCAGTTCTTC. Translation gives CASSRMWDRAYNEQFF.